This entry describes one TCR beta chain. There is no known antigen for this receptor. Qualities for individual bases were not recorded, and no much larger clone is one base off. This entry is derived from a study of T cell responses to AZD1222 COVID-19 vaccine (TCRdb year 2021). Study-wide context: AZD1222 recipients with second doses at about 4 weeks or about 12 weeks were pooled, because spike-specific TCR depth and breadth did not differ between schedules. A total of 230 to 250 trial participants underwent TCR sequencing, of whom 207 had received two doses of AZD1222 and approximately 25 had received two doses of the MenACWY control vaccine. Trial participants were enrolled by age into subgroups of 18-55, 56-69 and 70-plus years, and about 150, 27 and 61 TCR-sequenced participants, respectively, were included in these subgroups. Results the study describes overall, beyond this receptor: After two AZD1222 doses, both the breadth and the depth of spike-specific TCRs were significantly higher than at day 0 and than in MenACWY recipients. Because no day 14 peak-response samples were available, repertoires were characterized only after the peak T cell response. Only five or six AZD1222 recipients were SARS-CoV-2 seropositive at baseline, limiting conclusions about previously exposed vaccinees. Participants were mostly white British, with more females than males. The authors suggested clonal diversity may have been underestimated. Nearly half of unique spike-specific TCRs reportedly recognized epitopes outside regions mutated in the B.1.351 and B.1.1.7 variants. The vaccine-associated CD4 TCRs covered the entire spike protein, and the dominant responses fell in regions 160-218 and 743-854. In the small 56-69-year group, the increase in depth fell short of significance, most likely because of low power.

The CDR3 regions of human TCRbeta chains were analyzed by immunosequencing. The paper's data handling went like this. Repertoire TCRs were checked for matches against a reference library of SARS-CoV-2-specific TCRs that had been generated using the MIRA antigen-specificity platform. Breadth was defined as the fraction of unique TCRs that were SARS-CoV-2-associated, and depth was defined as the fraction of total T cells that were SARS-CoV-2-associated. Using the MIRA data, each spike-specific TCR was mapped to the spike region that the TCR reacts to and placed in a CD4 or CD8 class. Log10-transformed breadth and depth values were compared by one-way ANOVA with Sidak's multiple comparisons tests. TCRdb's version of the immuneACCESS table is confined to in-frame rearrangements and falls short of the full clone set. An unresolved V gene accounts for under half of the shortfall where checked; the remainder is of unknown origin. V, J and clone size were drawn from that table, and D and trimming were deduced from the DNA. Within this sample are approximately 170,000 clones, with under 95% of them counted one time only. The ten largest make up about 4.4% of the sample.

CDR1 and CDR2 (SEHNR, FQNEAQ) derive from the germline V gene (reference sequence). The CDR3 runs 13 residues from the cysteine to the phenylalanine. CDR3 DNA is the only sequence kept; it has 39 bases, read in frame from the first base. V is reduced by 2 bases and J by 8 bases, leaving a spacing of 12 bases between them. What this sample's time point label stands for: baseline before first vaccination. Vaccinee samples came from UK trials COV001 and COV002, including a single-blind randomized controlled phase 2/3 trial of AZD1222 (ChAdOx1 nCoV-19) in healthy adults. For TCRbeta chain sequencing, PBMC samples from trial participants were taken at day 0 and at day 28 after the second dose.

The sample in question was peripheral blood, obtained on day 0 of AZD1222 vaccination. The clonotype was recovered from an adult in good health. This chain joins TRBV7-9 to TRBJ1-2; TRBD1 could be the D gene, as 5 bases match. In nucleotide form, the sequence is TGTGCCAGCAGCTTACAGGAGAGGGACGGCTACACCTTC. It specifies CASSLQERDGYTF.